These 5 T cell receptor beta chains originate from one sample sequenced in a study of neurological immune-mediated disorders. TCRdb reanalysed the 5' RACE reads using MiXCR and keeps one entry per CDR3 protein. Of approximately 30,000 distinct CDR3 sequences in the sample, about 4.1% are singletons; the top ten hold roughly 23%. The sequenced material came from CD4+ T cells from blood. The receptors here all came from a woman in her thirties or forties in good health.

This clonotype was seen ten or more times. The chain is built from TRBV19 and TRBJ1-5, with D unresolved. The CDR3 length is 13 residues. Germline lookup yields CDR1 LNHDA and CDR2 SQIVND (reference sequence). V was trimmed by 5 bases and J by 9 bases, leaving 14 bases between them. The CDR3 sequence is CASSPSAGVPQHF. DNA for the CDR3: TGTGCCAGTAGTCCCTCCGCTGGAGTGCCCCAGCATTTT.

The table lists this clonotype with many counts. The chain combines TRBV4-1 with TRBJ2-7; D gene uncertain. CDR3 length: 16 residues. V shed 1 base and J shed 0 bases, with 13 bases lying between them. Looked up from germline, CDR1 is MGHRA and CDR2 is YSYEKL. CDR3 nucleotide sequence: TGCGCCAGCAGCCAAGTGTTCGGGCCAAACTCCTACGAGCAGTACTTC. Its translation: CASSQVFGPNSYEQYF.

As for this clonotype: An end of the junction differs from the germline gene, which may be a read error. The genes are TRBV6-6 and TRBJ1-5; D call uncertain. This CDR3 has 12 amino acids. Germline assignment: CDR1 MNHNY and CDR2 SVGAGI (reference sequence). CDR3 loop: CVSSGSNHPQHF. The CDR3 nucleotides read TGTGTCAGCAGTGGTAGCAATCATCCCCAGCATTTT.

This clonotype was seen repeatedly, ten times or more. The chain uses TRBV5-1 and TRBJ2-7, with D possibly TRBD1 on 6 matching bases. V gave up 0 bases and J gave up 3 bases, with 10 bases separating them. The CDR3 runs to 14 residues. Germline values: CDR1 SGHRS, CDR2 YFSETQ. The CDR3 sequence: CASSLGAQGYEQYF. CDR3 nucleotides: TGCGCCAGCAGCTTGGGCGCACAGGGCTACGAGCAGTACTTC.

Many counts were recorded for this clonotype. This chain joins TRBV5-1 and TRBJ2-4; D call uncertain. The CDR3 is 14 amino acids. Germline V gene data show CDR1 as SGHRS and CDR2 as YFSETQ. V lost 0 bases and J 5 bases, leaving 9 bases between the germline ends. The CDR3: CASSLVTGQNIQYF. The CDR3 nucleotides read TGCGCCAGCAGCTTGGTAACTGGACAAAACATTCAGTACTTC.